Given below is one TCR beta chain in context. These data come from a study of T cell repertoires in cytomegalovirus infection. TCRdb called the reads again in MiXCR, with one record for every CDR3 protein. The sample includes 400,000 or so distinct CDR3 sequences, roughly 30% of them seen just once. V shed 5 bases, J shed 7 bases, and the junction held 8 bases outside the gene matches. CDR1 and CDR2 (germline): WSHSY, SAAADI. This CDR3 has 15 amino acids. Sample: PBMCs. This sequence was found in a human donor in good health (CMV status not recorded). Some clones in this sample may be carry-over from other donors' samples. The chain is built from TRBV10-2 and TRBJ1-6; TRBD1 matches 7 bases. The CDR3 DNA is TGCGCCAGCAGTCTCGGACAGGCAACCAATTCACCCCTCCACTTT. Protein: CASSLGQATNSPLHF.